The rows below give T cell receptor beta chains drawn from one sample of a study of blood T cell repertoires in COVID-19. The repertoire was sequenced with immunoSEQ multiplex PCR; TCRdb's copy has only in-frame clones and lacks some. The data hold some 450,000 clones, with about 90% observed a single time. The material sequenced was peripheral blood. The source of these receptors is a man aged 18 to 35 with COVID-19, enrolled during active disease. Both conserved end residues are part of each CDR3. The order of the fields is V gene, D gene, J gene, CDR3 length, clone size, CDR3 protein, CDR3 DNA. The D gene is left open where the match is weak. Clone size is not always given. Where it is, it says once, few, many or a class for expanded clones.

TRBV24-1	TRBD1	TRBJ1-5	14	-	CATRRQGLNQPQHF	TGTGCCACCAGGAGACAGGGCCTCAATCAGCCCCAGCATTTT
TRBV28	TRBD2	TRBJ2-5	19	once	CASSLGLHLGLAGGETQYF	TGTGCCAGCAGTTTAGGACTCCACCTAGGGCTAGCGGGAGGAGAGACCCAGTACTTC
TRBV7-9	-	TRBJ2-7	12	-	CASSFGQYEQYF	TGTGCCAGCAGCTTTGGACAGTACGAGCAGTACTTC
TRBV10-2	TRBD1	TRBJ1-6	13	-	CASYRGDLSPLHF	TGCGCCAGCTACAGGGGGGATTTGTCACCCCTCCACTTT
TRBV6-4	-	TRBJ1-5	15	-	CASSDPPKESQPQHF	TGTGCCAGCAGTGACCCCCCCAAGGAGAGCCAGCCCCAGCATTTT
TRBV18	-	TRBJ1-6	13	-	CASSPQPGTPLHF	TGTGCCAGCTCACCACAACCGGGAACACCCCTCCACTTT
TRBV6-1	-	TRBJ1-3	13	-	CASSETGVDTIYF	TGTGCCAGCAGTGAAACCGGAGTGGACACCATATATTTT
TRBV29-1	TRBD1	TRBJ2-1	19	-	CSVLHRRDRGPMGVNEQFF	TGCAGCGTTCTTCATCGCCGGGACAGGGGGCCGATGGGAGTGAATGAGCAGTTCTTC
TRBV6-5	TRBD2	TRBJ2-5	13	-	CATAPGGLETQYF	TGTGCCACAGCCCCGGGGGGTTTGGAGACCCAGTACTTC
TRBV7-8	TRBD2	TRBJ2-3	17	-	CASSFTSGQEFTDTQYF	TGTGCCAGCAGCTTTACTAGCGGGCAGGAGTTCACAGATACGCAGTATTTT
TRBV24-1	-	TRBJ2-2	15	-	CATSDLLDSTGELFF	TGTGCCACCAGTGATTTGCTTGACAGCACCGGGGAGCTGTTTTTT
TRBV19	TRBD1	TRBJ1-6	14	-	CASSILQGDSPLHF	TGTGCCAGTAGTATATTACAGGGGGATTCACCCCTCCACTTT